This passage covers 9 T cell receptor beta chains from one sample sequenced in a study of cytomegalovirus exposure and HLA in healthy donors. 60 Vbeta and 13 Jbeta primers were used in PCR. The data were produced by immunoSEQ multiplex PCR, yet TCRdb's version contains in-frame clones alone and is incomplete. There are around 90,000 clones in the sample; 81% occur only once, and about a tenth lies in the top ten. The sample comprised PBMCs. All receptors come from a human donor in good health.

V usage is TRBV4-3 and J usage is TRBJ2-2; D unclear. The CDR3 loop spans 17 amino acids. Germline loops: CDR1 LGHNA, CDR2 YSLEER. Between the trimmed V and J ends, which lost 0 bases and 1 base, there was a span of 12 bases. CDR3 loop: CASSQEMMTGNTGELFF. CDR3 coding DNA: TGCGCCAGCAGCCAAGAGATGATGACGGGGAACACCGGGGAGCTGTTTTTT.

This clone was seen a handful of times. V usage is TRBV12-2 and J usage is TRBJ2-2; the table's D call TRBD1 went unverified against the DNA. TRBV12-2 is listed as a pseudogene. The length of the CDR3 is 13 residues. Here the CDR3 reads CASRLAWQRELFF. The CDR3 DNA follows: TGTGCAAGTCGCTTAGCGTGGCAGAGGGAGCTGTTTTTT.

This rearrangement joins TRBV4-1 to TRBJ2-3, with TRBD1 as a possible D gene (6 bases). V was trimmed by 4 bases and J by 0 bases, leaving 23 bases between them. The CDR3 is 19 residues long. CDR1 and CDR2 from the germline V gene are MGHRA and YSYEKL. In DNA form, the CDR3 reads TGCGCCAGCAGCCGATCACTCCGGGACACCGTAACTAGCACAGATACGCAGTATTTT. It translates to CASSRSLRDTVTSTDTQYF.

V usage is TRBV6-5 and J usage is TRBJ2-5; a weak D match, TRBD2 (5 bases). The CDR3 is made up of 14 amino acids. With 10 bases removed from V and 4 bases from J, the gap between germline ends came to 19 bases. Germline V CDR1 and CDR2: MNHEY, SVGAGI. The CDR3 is CATSPGFGGETQYF. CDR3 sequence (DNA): TGTGCCACCTCCCCCGGGTTTGGAGGAGAGACCCAGTACTTC.

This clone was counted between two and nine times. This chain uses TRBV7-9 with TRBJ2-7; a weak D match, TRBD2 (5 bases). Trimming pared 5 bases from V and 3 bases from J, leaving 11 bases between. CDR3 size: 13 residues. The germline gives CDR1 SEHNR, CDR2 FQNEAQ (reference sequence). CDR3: CASSDSGVYEQYF. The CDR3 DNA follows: TGTGCCAGCAGCGACTCCGGGGTCTACGAGCAGTACTTC.

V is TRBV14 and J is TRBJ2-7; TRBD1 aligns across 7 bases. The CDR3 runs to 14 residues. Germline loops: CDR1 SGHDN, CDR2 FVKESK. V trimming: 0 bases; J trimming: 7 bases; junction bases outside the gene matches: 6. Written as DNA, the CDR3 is TGTGCCAGCAGCCAAGATTTAGGGGGCCGGGAGCAGTACTTC. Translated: CASSQDLGGREQYF. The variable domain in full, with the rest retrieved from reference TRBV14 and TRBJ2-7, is EAGVTQFPSHSVIEKGQTVTLRCDPISGHDNLYWYRRVMGKEIKFLLHFVKESKQDESGMPNNRFLAERTGGTYSTLKVQPAELEDSGVYFCASSQDLGGREQYFGPGTRLTVT.

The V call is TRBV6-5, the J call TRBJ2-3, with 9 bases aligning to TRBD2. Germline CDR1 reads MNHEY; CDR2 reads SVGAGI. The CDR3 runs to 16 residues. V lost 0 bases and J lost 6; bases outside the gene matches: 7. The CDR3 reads CASSYSRRGGGDTQYF. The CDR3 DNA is TGTGCCAGCAGTTACTCGAGGCGGGGGGGCGGGGATACGCAGTATTTT.

CDR3: CASSKGRSGANVLTF. For the CDR3, the DNA is TGTGCCAGCAGCAAAGGTCGGAGTGGGGCCAACGTCCTGACTTTC. J is TRBJ2-6 and V is TRBV21-1; the table's D gene call, TRBD2, was not cross checked with the DNA. TRBV21-1 is a pseudogene locus. The CDR3 extends over 15 amino acids.

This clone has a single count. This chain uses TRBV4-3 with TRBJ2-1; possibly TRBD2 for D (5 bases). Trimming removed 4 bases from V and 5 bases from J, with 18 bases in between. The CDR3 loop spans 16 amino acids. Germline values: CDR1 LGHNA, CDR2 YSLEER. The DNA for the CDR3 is TGCGCCAGCAGCCCACCCTACCCCAGCGGCAACAATGAGCAGTTCTTC. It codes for CASSPPYPSGNNEQFF.